A single sample is the source of the 30 T cell receptor beta chains below, sequenced in a study of T cell clones after liver transplantation. Sequencing was performed with immunoSEQ multiplex PCR; in TCRdb, only in-frame clones are kept and a portion is missing. Found here are tens of thousands of clones, about nine tenths of them singletons; the top ten hold roughly 3%. This sample comprised CD4+ T cells from blood, obtained before liver transplant. These receptors were taken from a human donor who received a liver transplant.

The chain has TRBV9 and TRBJ1-3; possible D gene TRBD1, 5 bases. The CDR3 has 13 amino acids. The V and J ends lost 0 bases and 8 bases respectively, with 9 bases between them. The germline gives CDR1 SGDLS, CDR2 YYNGEE. The chain's CDR3 is CASSVVAGDTIYF. DNA of the CDR3: TGTGCCAGCAGCGTAGTTGCGGGGGACACCATATATTTT.

The V call is TRBV30, the J call TRBJ1-6; D is uncertain. Germline V gene lookup returns CDR1 GTSNPN and CDR2 SVGIG (reference sequence). The V and J ends lost 4 bases and 10 bases respectively, with 17 bases between them. The CDR3 sequence is 14 residues long. CDR3 nucleotides: TGTGCCTGGATAGACGGCCCGCCAGGATCACCCCTCCACTTT. Its translation: CAWIDGPPGSPLHF.

This sequence joins TRBV4-2 and TRBJ2-1; 8 nucleotides match TRBD2. Germline V gene lookup returns CDR1 LGHNA and CDR2 YNFKEQ. There are 18 residues in the CDR3. V shed 0 bases and J 10 bases; nucleotides not matched to a gene: 17. This CDR3 is CASSQDRGGLARIGEQFF. The CDR3 DNA follows: TGTGCCAGCAGCCAAGATAGGGGAGGACTAGCTCGGATCGGAGAGCAGTTCTTC.

The chain has TRBV7-9 and TRBJ2-2; D possibly corresponds to TRBD2 (6 bases). Germline V lookup: CDR1 SEHNR, CDR2 FQNEAQ (reference sequence). The CDR3 is made up of 19 amino acids. The V gene lost 1 base and the J gene lost 0 bases, with 18 bases spanning the gap. Written as DNA, the CDR3 is TGTGCCAGCAGCTTAGTTGGTCAGGGAGGAACTGCGAACACCGGGGAGCTGTTTTTT. Its translation: CASSLVGQGGTANTGELFF.

This chain joins TRBV19 and TRBJ1-3; the D is unclear. The CDR3 is 17 residues long. The germline gives CDR1 LNHDA, CDR2 SQIVND (reference sequence). The V gene lost 7 bases and the J gene lost 3 bases, with 22 bases spanning the gap. Written as DNA, the CDR3 is TGTGCCAGTACCCCATTCCGCCATTCGGTAATTGGAAACACCATATATTTT. It is translated as CASTPFRHSVIGNTIYF.

The genes are TRBV1 and TRBJ2-7. TRBV1 is an annotated pseudogene. The CDR3 totals 11 residues. CDR3 in amino acids: CTSSQEVEQYF. Written as DNA, the CDR3 is TGCACCAGCAGCCAAGAAGTCGAGCAGTACTTC.

The chain links TRBV19 to TRBJ1-3; unclear D gene. Trimming stripped 3 bases from V and 7 bases from J, with 7 bases between. CDR1 and CDR2 from the germline V gene are LNHDA and SQIVND (reference sequence). CDR3 length equals 12 residues. CDR3 in amino acids: CASSMTRNTIYF. The CDR3 nucleotides read TGTGCCAGTAGTATGACCCGGAACACCATATATTTT.

The rearrangement links TRBV11-2 to TRBJ2-1; TRBD2 agrees at 10 bases. This CDR3 spans 16 amino acids. Germline V gives CDR1 SGHAT, CDR2 FQNNGV. Unmatched junction bases numbered 7, after V lost 6 bases and J lost 2 bases. The CDR3 loop reads CASRLIAGGTYNEQFF. CDR3 nucleotide sequence: TGTGCCAGCAGACTAATAGCGGGAGGAACCTACAATGAGCAGTTCTTC.

The chain employs TRBV11-2 and TRBJ2-5; TRBD1 matches at 8 bases. V lost 6 bases and J lost 11; bases outside the gene matches: 5. This CDR3 spans 11 amino acids. Germline V gives CDR1 SGHAT, CDR2 FQNNGV. CDR3: CASSSRDRQYF. The CDR3 DNA reads as TGTGCCAGCAGTTCCCGGGACAGGCAGTACTTC.

The V gene is TRBV6-1, the J gene TRBJ1-5; TRBD1 matches 10 bases. The germline V gene encodes CDR1 MNHNS and CDR2 SASEGT. This CDR3 contains 15 residues. Unmatched junction bases numbered 8, after V lost 7 bases and J lost 5 bases. CDR3 region: CASTRGTGEDQPQHF. CDR3 bases: TGTGCCAGCACCAGGGGGACAGGGGAGGATCAGCCCCAGCATTTT.

This chain joins TRBV28 and TRBJ1-6; weak D call: TRBD1 (6 bases). The CDR3 covers 14 residues. CDR1 is MDHEN and CDR2 is SYDVKM in the germline V gene. The V end was cut by 6 bases, the J end by 10 bases, with 16 bases between. The CDR3 nucleotides are TGTGCCAGCAGCCCAGGACAGTTCGGGTCACCCCTCCACTTT. This gives the protein CASSPGQFGSPLHF. The full variable domain, in which reference TRBV28 and TRBJ1-6 provide the parts outside the CDR3, is DVKVTQSSRYLVKRTGEKVFLECVQDMDHENMFWYRQDPGLGLRLIYFSYDVKMKEKGDIPEGYSVSREKKERFSLILESASTNQTSMYLCASSPGQFGSPLHFGNGTRLTVT.

This chain connects TRBV27 to TRBJ1-2, with D possibly TRBD1 on 5 matching bases. Germline CDR1 reads MNHEY; CDR2 reads SMNVEV (reference sequence). This CDR3 comprises 13 residues. The V and J ends lost 8 bases and 8 bases respectively, with 18 bases between them. CDR3 sequence: CASHPIGVEGYTF. The CDR3, as DNA: TGTGCCAGCCACCCGATAGGGGTCGAGGGCTACACCTTC.

The V call is TRBV29-1, the J call TRBJ1-5, with 9 bases fitting TRBD1. There are 15 residues in the CDR3. V was pared by 6 bases and J by 2 bases, with 8 bases of the junction left unmatched. CDR1 is SQVTM, CDR2 ANQGSEA, per germline. The CDR3 DNA is TGCAGCGTGGGGACAGGGTTAGGAGGCAATCAGCCCCAGCATTTT. Translation gives CSVGTGLGGNQPQHF.

The chain couples TRBV6-6 to TRBJ2-3; TRBD1 matches 10 bases. The length of the CDR3 is 16 residues. V lost 5 bases and J lost 1; bases outside the gene matches: 6. Germline CDR1 and CDR2: MNHNY and SVGAGI (reference sequence). CDR3 loop: CASSSRGTGGTDTQYF. CDR3 coding DNA: TGTGCCAGCAGTAGCCGGGGGACAGGGGGCACAGATACGCAGTATTTT.

This clone is a singleton in its sample. The chain employs TRBV2 and TRBJ2-3; D is possibly TRBD2 (5 bases). Per germline, CDR1 SNHLY and CDR2 FYNNEI. This CDR3 has 13 residues. V shed 6 bases and J shed 5 bases, with 12 bases lying between them. Here the CDR3 DNA reads TGTGCCAGCAGCAAACTAGTGGTAGATACGCAGTATTTT. It yields the protein CASSKLVVDTQYF.

This chain connects TRBV6-5 to TRBJ1-1; the D gene is possibly TRBD1 (5 bases). Trimming took off 2 bases at V and 5 bases at J, with 15 bases between the two ends. The CDR3 has 15 residues. From germline, CDR1 is MNHEY and CDR2 SVGAGI. The CDR3 reads CASSYRGLMGTEAFF. CDR3 nucleotide sequence: TGTGCCAGCAGTTACAGGGGCCTAATGGGAACTGAAGCTTTCTTT.

The chain couples TRBV11-2 to TRBJ2-1; 7 bases are shared with TRBD1. Trimming removed 5 bases from V and 0 bases from J; junction bases left unmatched: 7. The CDR3 contains 16 residues. In germline, CDR1 is SGHAT, CDR2 FQNNGV. The CDR3 reads CASSPPRQGSYNEQFF. DNA for the CDR3: TGTGCCAGCAGCCCCCCCCGACAGGGCTCCTACAATGAGCAGTTCTTC.

This chain joins TRBV9 and TRBJ1-2; 8 bases match TRBD1. CDR3 size: 14 residues. The V and J ends lost 4 bases and 2 bases, in that order; junction bases with no gene match: 4. CDR1 SGDLS and CDR2 YYNGEE come from the germline V gene. The chain's CDR3 is CASSTGQGNYGYTF. In DNA, the CDR3 is TGTGCCAGCAGCACAGGACAGGGAAACTATGGCTACACCTTC.

The chain combines TRBV28 with TRBJ2-2; 7 bases agree with TRBD1. Trimming removed 8 bases from V and 5 bases from J; junction bases left unmatched: 5. The germline CDR1 and CDR2 sequences are MDHEN and SYDVKM. This CDR3 has 13 amino acids. CDR3 sequence: CASGTDYTGELFF. CDR3 nucleotide sequence: TGTGCCAGCGGGACAGATTATACCGGGGAGCTGTTTTTT. The full variable domain, its missing parts supplied by reference TRBV28 and TRBJ2-2, is DVKVTQSSRYLVKRTGEKVFLECVQDMDHENMFWYRQDPGLGLRLIYFSYDVKMKEKGDIPEGYSVSREKKERFSLILESASTNQTSMYLCASGTDYTGELFFGEGSRLTVL.

The CDR3 sequence is CSVEKRGTDTQYF. The DNA for the CDR3 is TGCAGCGTTGAAAAGCGGGGCACAGATACGCAGTATTTT. The V and J genes are TRBV29-1 and TRBJ2-3, with D possibly TRBD2 on 6 matching bases. Germline assignment: CDR1 SQVTM and CDR2 ANQGSEA. CDR3 length: 13 residues. The V end lost 2 bases, the J end lost 1 base, and 7 bases lay between the germline ends.

The CDR3 region is CASSLRGGTNLAKNIQYF. In DNA, the CDR3 is TGTGCCAGCAGCTTAAGGGGCGGGACTAACCTAGCCAAAAACATTCAGTACTTC. This chain uses TRBV7-2 with TRBJ2-4; 7 bases map to TRBD2. There are 18 residues in the CDR3. Looked up from germline, CDR1 is SGHTA and CDR2 is FQGNSA. Germline trimming cut 2 bases from V and 0 bases from J; bases unmatched to any gene: 10. Supplemented by reference TRBV7-2 and TRBJ2-4, the full variable domain reads GAGVSQSPSNKVTEKGKDVELRCDPISGHTALYWYRQSLGQGLEFLIYFQGNSAPDKSGLPSDRFSAERTGGSVSTLTIQRTQQEDSAVYLCASSLRGGTNLAKNIQYFGAGTRLSVL.

V usage is TRBV28 and J usage is TRBJ1-2; perhaps TRBD1 as D (6 bases). V lost 7 bases, J lost 4 bases, and 10 bases lay in between. The CDR3 totals 12 residues. Germline V gene data show CDR1 as MDHEN and CDR2 as SYDVKM. The CDR3 spells CASIGQLYGYTF. CDR3 coding DNA: TGTGCCAGCATAGGACAGCTCTATGGCTACACCTTC.

The chain combines TRBV14 with TRBJ2-7, with D unresolved. The CDR3 length is 12 residues. The V gene lost 1 base and the J gene lost 5 bases, with 6 bases spanning the gap. From germline, CDR1 is SGHDN and CDR2 FVKESK. The CDR3 here is CASSQVPHEQYF. The CDR3 DNA sequence: TGTGCCAGCAGCCAAGTTCCTCACGAGCAGTACTTC.

The V gene is TRBV9, the J gene TRBJ2-1; the match to TRBD2 covers 9 bases. Germline V CDR1 and CDR2: SGDLS, YYNGEE. Trimming at V came to 4 bases and at J to 7 bases, leaving 9 bases not matched to a gene. The CDR3 spans 15 residues. The CDR3 DNA follows: TGTGCCAGCAGCCCCCGGCTAGCGGGATTGAATGAGCAGTTCTTC. Translated: CASSPRLAGLNEQFF.

J is TRBJ2-3 and V is TRBV18; D perhaps matches TRBD2 (5 bases). The CDR3 is 15 residues long. The germline gives CDR1 KGHSH, CDR2 LQKENI. Trimming stripped 3 bases from V and 1 base from J, with 11 bases between. The CDR3: CASSPRGRGTDTQYF. DNA of the CDR3: TGTGCCAGCTCACCGCGCGGGCGGGGCACAGATACGCAGTATTTT.

The chain uses TRBV6-1 and TRBJ2-7; 12 bases match TRBD1. J was trimmed by 7 bases and V by 6 bases; bases with no gene match: 7. Germline CDR1 reads MNHNS; CDR2 reads SASEGT. The CDR3 has 14 residues. The DNA of the CDR3 is TGTGCCAGCAGCCCGGGACAGGGGGCGGAAGAGCAGTACTTC. This sequence encodes CASSPGQGAEEQYF.

V and J are TRBV29-1 and TRBJ2-3; TRBD2 matches 10 bases. The germline V gene has CDR1 SQVTM and CDR2 ANQGSEA. Trimming removed 6 bases from V and 3 bases from J; junction bases left unmatched: 9. The CDR3 length is 15 residues. CDR3 protein: CSVTSSGSKTDTQYF. CDR3 nucleotide sequence: TGCAGCGTCACCTCTAGCGGGAGTAAAACAGATACGCAGTATTTT.

The V and J genes are TRBV5-1 and TRBJ2-7; weak D call: TRBD2 (6 bases). Trimming removed 0 bases at V and 3 bases at J, with 16 bases between. The CDR3 has 16 amino acids. CDR1 and CDR2 from the germline V gene are SGHRS and YFSETQ. The CDR3 nucleotides are TGCGCCAGCAGCTTGGCAGGGTCCCGGGGGAGCTACGAGCAGTACTTC. This sequence encodes CASSLAGSRGSYEQYF.

The rearrangement links TRBV19 to TRBJ2-6; TRBD1 or TRBD2 may be the D gene (6 bases each). CDR1 is LNHDA, CDR2 SQIVND, per germline (reference sequence). CDR3 length: 16 residues. Deletions cut 2 bases from V and 0 bases from J, with 8 bases between. For the CDR3, the DNA is TGTGCCAGTAGTATAACGGGGGCCTCTGGGGCCAACGTCCTGACTTTC. Its protein is CASSITGASGANVLTF.

This chain joins TRBV29-1 and TRBJ1-3, with 8 positions matching TRBD1. The germline V gene has CDR1 SQVTM and CDR2 ANQGSEA. This CDR3 region has 14 residues. V shed 6 bases, J shed 4 bases, and the junction held 8 bases outside the gene matches. In DNA, the CDR3 is TGCAGCGTGGCGCAGGGGGCTTTCGGAAACACCATATATTTT. It is translated as CSVAQGAFGNTIYF.